This is a list of T cell receptor beta chains from one sample in a study of shared clonotypes between healthy human individuals. The repertoire was sequenced with immunoSEQ multiplex PCR; TCRdb's copy has only in-frame clones and lacks some. The table records 400,000 to 500,000 clones, 76% of them present only once. Sequenced sample: PBMCs. The receptors stem from a woman in her thirties or forties in good health. Some clones in this sample may be carry-over from other donors' samples. Both conserved end residues are part of each CDR3. The D gene is left open where the match is weak. Rows give clone size only sometimes, using once, few, many, or a class for an expanded clone.

J gene	D gene	clone size	V gene	CDR3 length	CDR3 protein	CDR3 DNA
TRBJ1-2	TRBD1	-	TRBV11-2	18	CASSARQGKRWWSYGYTF	TGTGCCAGCAGCGCACGACAGGGGAAGCGGTGGTGGAGCTATGGCTACACCTTC
TRBJ2-5	TRBD2	-	TRBV27	16	CASSLTSGRSGETQYF	TGTGCCAGCAGTTTAACTAGCGGGAGAAGTGGGGAGACCCAGTACTTC
TRBJ2-6	-	-	TRBV25-1	15	CASSQGGTGANVLTF	TGTGCCAGCAGTCAGGGGGGTACTGGGGCCAACGTCCTGACTTTC
TRBJ1-5	TRBD1	few	TRBV19	17	CASSIFGGQYSNQPQHF	TGTGCCAGTAGTATATTTGGGGGACAGTATAGCAATCAGCCCCAGCATTTT
TRBJ2-1	TRBD1	-	TRBV5-1	12	CASSSTGGEQFF	TGCGCCAGCAGCTCGACAGGGGGCGAGCAGTTCTTC
TRBJ2-1	-	-	TRBV4-1	14	CASRVGLLWNEQFF	TGCGCCAGCAGAGTAGGACTCCTCTGGAATGAGCAGTTCTTC
TRBJ2-2	-	few	TRBV19	14	CASSIGTASGELFF	TGTGCCAGTAGTATTGGGACTGCGAGTGGGGAGCTGTTTTTT
TRBJ2-5	-	once	TRBV7-6	13	CASSSTGQETQYF	TGTGCCAGCAGCTCGACCGGGCAAGAGACCCAGTACTTC
TRBJ1-1	-	-	TRBV18	14	CASSPGVWNTEAFF	TGTGCCAGCTCACCGGGGGTATGGAACACTGAAGCTTTCTTT
TRBJ1-1	-	-	TRBV28	12	CASSLRGTEAFF	TGTGCCAGCAGTTTAAGGGGTACTGAAGCTTTCTTT
TRBJ2-1	TRBD2	-	TRBV5-4	15	CASSPTSGNDNEQFF	TGTGCCAGCAGCCCCACTAGCGGGAATGACAATGAGCAGTTCTTC
TRBJ1-5	-	few	TRBV5-4	14	CASSLDGGNQPQHF	TGTGCCAGCAGCTTGGACGGGGGCAATCAGCCCCAGCATTTT
TRBJ1-1	-	-	TRBV30	14	CAWSGRRGGTEAFF	TGTGCCTGGAGTGGGAGGCGGGGTGGGACTGAAGCTTTCTTT
TRBJ2-5	TRBD1	-	TRBV7-9	19	CASSLALLTGGVSRETQYF	TGTGCCAGCAGCTTAGCCTTACTCACAGGGGGCGTTTCGCGGGAGACCCAGTACTTC
TRBJ2-7	-	few	TRBV5-5	12	CASSFNSYEQYF	TGTGCCAGCAGCTTTAATTCCTACGAGCAGTACTTC
TRBJ1-5	-	-	TRBV7-2	12	CASSLVGQPQHF	TGTGCCAGCAGCTTAGTGGGTCAGCCCCAGCATTTT
TRBJ2-7	-	-	TRBV15	13	CATSRAVGYEQYF	TGTGCCACCAGCAGAGCGGTTGGCTACGAGCAGTACTTC
TRBJ1-1	-	-	TRBV10-3	12	CAISEGNTEAFF	TGTGCCATCAGTGAAGGGAACACTGAAGCTTTCTTT
TRBJ1-3	-	-	TRBV5-8	14	CASSWGDSGNTIYF	TGTGCCAGCAGCTGGGGGGACTCTGGAAACACCATATATTTT
TRBJ2-3	TRBD2	few	TRBV29-1	13	CSVASGRIDTQYF	TGCAGCGTGGCTAGCGGGAGGATAGATACGCAGTATTTT
TRBJ2-6	-	once	TRBV27	15	CASSSRISGANVLTF	TGTGCCAGCAGCTCTCGAATCTCTGGGGCCAACGTCCTGACTTTC